The rows below give T cell receptor beta chains drawn from one sample of a study of T cell responses to AZD1222 COVID-19 vaccine. The assay was immunoSEQ multiplex PCR, and TCRdb's table has in-frame clones only and misses some. The repertoire holds more than 150,000 clones, with around 92% as singletons. The sample here was peripheral blood, taken on day 0 of AZD1222 vaccination. The receptors derive from an adult in good health. CDR3s include the opening cysteine and the closing phenylalanine or tryptophan. D genes are given only for firm matches.

d_call j_call cdr3_length v_call cdr3_nt cdr3_aa
TRBD1 TRBJ1-1 15 TRBV9 TGTGCCAGCAGCGGGGGACAGGGGGAAGTCACTGAAGCTTTCTTT CASSGGQGEVTEAFF
- TRBJ1-2 12 TRBV30 TGTGCCTGGAGCGGTGGAAGCGATGGCTACACCTTC CAWSGGSDGYTF
- TRBJ2-2 15 TRBV7-2 TGTGCCAGCAGCTTATACAGCGGACGCACCGGGGAGCTGTTTTTT CASSLYSGRTGELFF
- TRBJ1-3 15 TRBV3-1/TRBV3-2 TGTGCCAGCAGCCAAGGGTCGCAGGCTGGAAACACCATATATTTT CASSQGSQAGNTIYF
- TRBJ2-7 15 TRBV6-1 TGTGCCAGCAGCTCTCTCGGAGGTCTTTTCTACGAGCAGTACTTC CASSSLGGLFYEQYF
TRBD1 TRBJ1-1 16 TRBV30 TGTGCCTGGAGTGTCCGACAGGGGGTCCGGAACACTGAAGCTTTCTTT CAWSVRQGVRNTEAFF
- TRBJ2-5 14 TRBV19 TGTGCCAGTAGTATAGTTGGGGGCCAAGAGACCCAGTACTTC CASSIVGGQETQYF
TRBD1 TRBJ1-1 14 TRBV30 TGTGCCTGGATTGGGACAGGTTTGAACACTGAAGCTTTCTTT CAWIGTGLNTEAFF
- TRBJ2-5 16 TRBV6-5 TGTGCCAGCAGTTTCGTTAATCGGGACTACCAAGAGACCCAGTACTTC CASSFVNRDYQETQYF
TRBD2 TRBJ2-1 14 TRBV7-9 TGTGCCAGCAGCGGTACCGGGACTACCAATGAGCAGTTCTTC CASSGTGTTNEQFF
- TRBJ1-4 15 TRBV6-1 TGTGCCAGCAGTGATGAGGGGGACTTTAATGAAAAACTGTTTTTT CASSDEGDFNEKLFF
- TRBJ1-3 14 TRBV4-3 TGCGCCAGCAGCCCGGCGAGCTCTGGAAACACCATATATTTT CASSPASSGNTIYF
TRBD1 TRBJ1-1 14 TRBV11-2 TGTGCCAGCAGCTTAATACAGGGGGACACTGAAGCTTTCTTT CASSLIQGDTEAFF
- TRBJ1-1 12 TRBV6-5 TGTGCCAGCAGTTATGGGGGCACTGAAGCTTTCTTT CASSYGGTEAFF